This T cell receptor (beta chain) was obtained from a study of T cells in localized non-small cell lung cancer. The assay was immunoSEQ multiplex PCR, and TCRdb's table has in-frame clones only and misses some. Seen here are roughly 40,000 clones, 81% observed once, and the top ten hold around 7.8%. On this clone: Its antigen is unknown.

Overall study results and limits: With higher T cell density in blood came longer overall survival. Heterogeneity remains possible, as sequencing covered one tumor region only. Adjacent lung exhibited a median of 57 among the 100 most abundant tumor clones. T cell clonality was highest in uninvolved adjacent lung, above tumor.

Germline V gene sequence: CDR1 LGHNA, CDR2 YNFKEQ. CDR3 size: 17 residues. V shed 0 bases and J shed 5 bases, with 19 bases lying between them. This specimen consisted of peripheral blood mononuclear cells, obtained before any cancer treatment. This clonotype was sampled from a male donor at least 60 years old with stage II lung adenocarcinoma. The V call is TRBV4-2, the J call TRBJ2-5; D tentatively fits TRBD1 or TRBD2 (6 bases each). CDR3 coding DNA: TGTGCCAGCAGCCAAGATTGGGTGAGGGGGGCTAAGGAGACCCAGTACTTC. It codes for CASSQDWVRGAKETQYF.